Below are 15 T cell receptor beta chains sequenced from a single sample in a study of lymphopenia after photon versus proton radiotherapy. The data were produced by immunoSEQ multiplex PCR, yet TCRdb's version contains in-frame clones alone and is incomplete. The sample holds 77,000 or so clones; approximately 82% are singletons and the top ten take under 1.5%. This specimen consisted of peripheral blood, obtained from a patient treated with proton-based radiotherapy. The receptor set was obtained from a man in his sixties with pancreatic cancer.

The chain has TRBV25-1 and TRBJ2-3; 10 nucleotides align to TRBD1. Trimming took 8 bases from V and 6 from J; bases not matched to a gene: 8. The CDR3 runs 14 residues. Germline CDR1 is MGHDK and CDR2 is SYGVNS. Here the CDR3 reads CASSRQGAGDTQYF. CDR3 nucleotides: TGTGCCAGCTCTAGACAGGGGGCAGGTGATACGCAGTATTTT.

The V and J genes are TRBV19 and TRBJ2-2, with D possibly TRBD2 on 5 matching bases. The germline gives CDR1 LNHDA, CDR2 SQIVND (reference sequence). This CDR3 contains 15 residues. Trimming cost V 7 bases and J 6 bases, with 18 bases left between them. Here the CDR3 reads CASTQSAGGAGELFF. The CDR3, as DNA: TGTGCCAGTACCCAGAGCGCAGGAGGCGCCGGGGAGCTGTTTTTT.

Concerning this clone itself: Germline is not matched at one junction end, which may reflect a read error. The chain has TRBV28 and TRBJ1-5; no clear D. This CDR3 has 16 residues. Germline V CDR1 and CDR2: MDHEN, SYDVKM. CDR3 bases: TGTGCCAGCAGTTCCCTTACCGGTTCTTTAAATCGGCCCCAGCATTTT. Translated, it gives CASSSLTGSLNRPQHF.

This sequence joins TRBV20-1 and TRBJ2-7, with D unresolved. The CDR3 loop spans 11 amino acids. Germline CDR1 and CDR2: DFQATT and SNEGSKA (reference sequence). Trimming took off 5 bases at V and 3 bases at J, with 8 bases between the two ends. CDR3 loop: CSASFIYEQYF. As DNA, the CDR3 is TGCAGTGCTTCATTCATCTACGAGCAGTACTTC.

The chain is built from TRBV19 and TRBJ1-1; no clear D gene. Trimming stripped 6 bases from V and 6 bases from J, with 14 bases between. The CDR3 covers 13 residues. CDR1 and CDR2 (germline): LNHDA, SQIVND (reference sequence). The CDR3 DNA sequence: TGTGCCAGTAGCCCCGGCCCCTGGCCTGAAGCTTTCTTT. Encoded protein: CASSPGPWPEAFF.

The V gene is TRBV18, the J gene TRBJ1-1, with 7 bases lining up with TRBD1. Germline CDR1 is KGHSH and CDR2 is LQKENI. This CDR3 has 15 residues. J lost 2 bases, V lost 3 bases, and 6 bases had no gene match. CDR3 DNA sequence: TGTGCCAGCTCACCCCGGACAGGTGGTAACACTGAAGCTTTCTTT. This translates into CASSPRTGGNTEAFF. The whole variable domain, filled in from reference TRBV18 and TRBJ1-1, reads NAGVMQNPRHLVRRRGQEARLRCSPMKGHSHVYWYRQLPEEGLKFMVYLQKENIIDESGMPKERFSAEFPKEGPSILRIQQVVRGDSAAYFCASSPRTGGNTEAFFGQGTRLTVV.

The V call is TRBV15, the J call TRBJ2-1; 8 bases align to TRBD2. Germline V gene data show CDR1 as LNHNV and CDR2 as YYDKDF (reference sequence). V dropped 6 bases and J dropped 6; count of bases not matched to a gene: 4. The CDR3 consists of 13 residues. The CDR3 DNA is TGTGCCACCAGACGGGAGGGGAGCAATGAGCAGTTCTTC. Translating gives CATRREGSNEQFF.

This chain uses TRBV5-1 with TRBJ1-4; 9 nucleotides match TRBD1. After removal of 2 bases from V and 0 bases from J, the junction contained 8 bases not matched to a gene. The germline V gene has CDR1 SGHRS and CDR2 YFSETQ. The CDR3 has 18 residues. CDR3 protein: CASSLSGTGLATNEKLFF. In DNA, the CDR3 is TGCGCCAGCAGCTTATCCGGGACAGGGCTCGCAACTAATGAAAAACTGTTTTTT.

V is TRBV5-1 and J is TRBJ2-7; D uncertain. Deletions cut 0 bases from V and 1 base from J, with 14 bases between. Germline CDR1 is SGHRS and CDR2 is YFSETQ. This CDR3 spans 16 amino acids. CDR3 DNA: TGCGCCAGCAGCTTGGGGGCCACCTTGGAATCCTACGAGCAGTACTTC. It specifies CASSLGATLESYEQYF.

J is TRBJ2-3 and V is TRBV7-8, with TRBD1 matching over 9 bases. Germline lookup yields CDR1 SGHVS and CDR2 FQNEAQ. The CDR3 runs 14 residues. V was clipped by 5 bases and J by 4 bases; unmatched bases: 4. The CDR3 spells CASSMTGGADTQYF. DNA for the CDR3: TGTGCCAGCAGCATGACAGGGGGAGCAGATACGCAGTATTTT.

This chain connects TRBV28 to TRBJ2-1, with 7 bases matching TRBD2. Germline V CDR1 and CDR2: MDHEN, SYDVKM. V lost 2 bases, J lost 1 base, and 2 bases stayed unmatched. This CDR3 spans 15 amino acids. As DNA, the CDR3 is TGTGCCAGCAGTTTAGGCGGGGGTTCCTACAATGAGCAGTTCTTC. Encoded protein: CASSLGGGSYNEQFF.

This sequence joins TRBV6-5 and TRBJ2-1; 8 nucleotides line up with TRBD1. J was trimmed by 6 bases and V by 5 bases; bases with no gene match: 9. Germline assignment: CDR1 MNHEY and CDR2 SVGAGI. The CDR3 is made up of 15 amino acids. In nucleotides, the CDR3 is TGTGCCAGCAGTGGACAGGGTGCCTCAAGCAATGAGCAGTTCTTC. It translates to CASSGQGASSNEQFF.

The V call is TRBV19, the J call TRBJ2-1; D may match TRBD1 or TRBD2 (5 bases each). The CDR3 totals 14 residues. Trimming removed 5 bases from V and 8 bases from J, with 16 bases in between. The germline CDR1 and CDR2 sequences are LNHDA and SQIVND (reference sequence). In DNA, the CDR3 is TGTGCCAGTAGTCTGGGACGACCTACCGATGAGCAGTTCTTC. Translating it yields CASSLGRPTDEQFF.

V and J are TRBV7-9 and TRBJ1-2; D is unresolved. The CDR3 is 14 residues long. Per germline, CDR1 SEHNR and CDR2 FQNEAQ (reference sequence). V was clipped by 1 base and J by 1 base, with 7 bases between them. DNA of the CDR3: TGTGCCAGCAGCTTAGAACGGATTAACTATGGCTACACCTTC. Translated: CASSLERINYGYTF.

The chain recombines TRBV4-3 with TRBJ2-5; the match to TRBD1 covers 9 bases. The CDR3 is 14 residues long. Per the germline V gene, CDR1 is LGHNA and CDR2 is YSLEER. Unmatched junction bases numbered 0, after V lost 0 bases and J lost 4 bases. The CDR3 DNA reads as TGCGCCAGCAGCCAAGAGGGACAGGGAGAGACCCAGTACTTC. This sequence encodes CASSQEGQGETQYF.